This T cell receptor beta chain stems from a study of human versus mouse CDR3 diversity and MHC coevolution. Sequenced by immunoSEQ multiplex PCR; TCRdb stores in-frame clones only, minus some. The data hold about 60,000 clones, with roughly 93% observed a single time. V lost 5 bases and J lost 2; bases outside the gene matches: 6. This CDR3 is built from 15 residues. The germline V gene has CDR1 SGHNT and CDR2 YYREEE (reference sequence). A remark on this clone: Its target is not known.

The study's findings and limits: The lowest clonal inequality scores came from most of the three human donors.

The specimen sequenced was naive CD4+ T cells from blood. The subset was: CD45RO-negative CD62L-positive naive CD4 T cells. This chain links TRBV5-4 with TRBJ2-2; 7 bases are shared with TRBD2. This receptor was obtained from a person aged 55 to 75 in good health. The CDR3 loop is CASSKGRGNTGELFF. The CDR3 DNA sequence: TGTGCCAGCAGTAAGGGGAGGGGAAACACCGGGGAGCTGTTTTTT.